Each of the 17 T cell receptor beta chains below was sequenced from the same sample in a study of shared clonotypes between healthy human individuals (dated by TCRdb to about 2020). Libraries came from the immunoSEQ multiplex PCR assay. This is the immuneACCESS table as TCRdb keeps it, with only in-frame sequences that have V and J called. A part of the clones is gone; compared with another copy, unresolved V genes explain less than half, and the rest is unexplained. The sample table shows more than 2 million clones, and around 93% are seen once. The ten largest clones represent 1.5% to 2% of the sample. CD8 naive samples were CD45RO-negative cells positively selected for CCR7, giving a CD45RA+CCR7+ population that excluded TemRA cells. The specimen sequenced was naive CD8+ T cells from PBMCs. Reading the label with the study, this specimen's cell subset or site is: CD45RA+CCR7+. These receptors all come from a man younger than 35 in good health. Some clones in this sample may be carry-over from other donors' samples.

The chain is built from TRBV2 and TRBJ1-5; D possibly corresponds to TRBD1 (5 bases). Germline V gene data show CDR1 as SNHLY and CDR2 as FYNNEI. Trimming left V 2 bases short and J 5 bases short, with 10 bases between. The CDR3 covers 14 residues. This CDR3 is CASSEWGRDQPQHF. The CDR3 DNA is TGTGCCAGCAGTGAATGGGGCCGCGATCAGCCCCAGCATTTT.

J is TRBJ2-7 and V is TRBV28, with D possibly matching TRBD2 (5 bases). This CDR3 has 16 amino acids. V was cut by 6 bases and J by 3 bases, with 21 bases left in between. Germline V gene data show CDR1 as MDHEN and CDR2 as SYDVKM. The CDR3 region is CASSPLWASPIYEQYF. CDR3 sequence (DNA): TGTGCCAGCAGCCCCCTCTGGGCTAGCCCTATCTACGAGCAGTACTTC.

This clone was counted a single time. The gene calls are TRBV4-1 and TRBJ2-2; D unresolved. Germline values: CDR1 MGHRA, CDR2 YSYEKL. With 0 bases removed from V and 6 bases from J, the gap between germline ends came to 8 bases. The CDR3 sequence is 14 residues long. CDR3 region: CASSQDWRSGELFF. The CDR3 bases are TGCGCCAGCAGCCAAGATTGGCGGTCCGGGGAGCTGTTTTTT.

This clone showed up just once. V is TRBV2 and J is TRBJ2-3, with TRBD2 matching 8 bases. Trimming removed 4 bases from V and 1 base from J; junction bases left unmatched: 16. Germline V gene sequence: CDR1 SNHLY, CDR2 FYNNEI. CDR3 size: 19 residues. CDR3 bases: TGTGCCAGCAGTGGTATGGGCAACCCGGGACTAGGTGGCACAGATACGCAGTATTTT. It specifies CASSGMGNPGLGGTDTQYF.

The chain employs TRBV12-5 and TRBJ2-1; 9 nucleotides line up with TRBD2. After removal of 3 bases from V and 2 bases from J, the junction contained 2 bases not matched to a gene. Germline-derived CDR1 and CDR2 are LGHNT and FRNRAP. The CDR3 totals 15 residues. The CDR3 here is CASGFSGSAYNEQFF. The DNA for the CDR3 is TGTGCTAGTGGTTTTAGCGGGAGCGCCTACAATGAGCAGTTCTTC.

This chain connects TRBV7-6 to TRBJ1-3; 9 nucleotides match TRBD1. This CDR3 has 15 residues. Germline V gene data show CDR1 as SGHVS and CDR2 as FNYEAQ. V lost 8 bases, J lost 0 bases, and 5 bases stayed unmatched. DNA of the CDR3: TGTGCCAGCGGGGACAGGGCCCTCTCTGGAAACACCATATATTTT. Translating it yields CASGDRALSGNTIYF.

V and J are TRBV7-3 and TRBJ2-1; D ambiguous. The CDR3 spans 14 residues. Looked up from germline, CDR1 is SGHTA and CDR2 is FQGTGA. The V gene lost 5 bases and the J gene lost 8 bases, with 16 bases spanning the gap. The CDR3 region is CASSLLAGDDEQFF. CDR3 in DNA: TGTGCCAGCAGCCTTTTGGCCGGAGATGATGAGCAGTTCTTC.

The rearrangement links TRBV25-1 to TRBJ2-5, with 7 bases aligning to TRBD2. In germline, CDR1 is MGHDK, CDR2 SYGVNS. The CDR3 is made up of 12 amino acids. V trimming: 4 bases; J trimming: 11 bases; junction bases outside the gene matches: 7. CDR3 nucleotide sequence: TGTGCCAGCAGTGCCTGGGGGGGAGAGCAGTACTTC. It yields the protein CASSAWGGEQYF.

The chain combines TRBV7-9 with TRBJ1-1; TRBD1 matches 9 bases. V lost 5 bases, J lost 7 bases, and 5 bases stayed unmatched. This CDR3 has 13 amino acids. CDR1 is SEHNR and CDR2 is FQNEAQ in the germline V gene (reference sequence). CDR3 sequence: CASSIGQGFEAFF. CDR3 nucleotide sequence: TGTGCCAGCAGCATCGGACAGGGGTTTGAAGCTTTCTTT.

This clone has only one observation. Here the CDR3 DNA reads TGCGCCAGCAGCCAAATTACGGGGAACACTGAAGCTTTCTTT. Protein sequence: CASSQITGNTEAFF. The chain is built from TRBV4-1 and TRBJ1-1, with D uncertain. The germline V gene has CDR1 MGHRA and CDR2 YSYEKL. This CDR3 spans 14 amino acids. With 2 bases removed from V and 1 base from J, the gap between germline ends came to 8 bases.

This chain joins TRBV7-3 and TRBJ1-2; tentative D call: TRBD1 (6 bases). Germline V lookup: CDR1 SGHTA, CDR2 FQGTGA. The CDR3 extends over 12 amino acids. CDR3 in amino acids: CATGPLFYGYTF. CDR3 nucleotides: TGTGCGACAGGCCCATTGTTCTATGGCTACACCTTC. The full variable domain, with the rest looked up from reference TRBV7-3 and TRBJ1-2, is GAGVSQTPSNKVTEKGKYVELRCDPISGHTALYWYRQSLGQGPEFLIYFQGTGAADDSGLPNDRFFAVRPEGSVSTLKIQRTERGDSAVYLCATGPLFYGYTFGSGTRLTVV.

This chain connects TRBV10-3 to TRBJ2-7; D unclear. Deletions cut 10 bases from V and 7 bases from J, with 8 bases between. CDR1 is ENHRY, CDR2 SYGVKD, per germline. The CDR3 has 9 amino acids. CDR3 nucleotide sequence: TGTGCCACCTTGGCAGAGCAGTACTTC. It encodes CATLAEQYF.

The chain's CDR3 is CASSLASGSPNGYEQYF. CDR3 DNA sequence: TGTGCCAGCAGTTTGGCCAGCGGGAGCCCTAACGGCTACGAGCAGTACTTC. The J gene is TRBJ2-7, the V gene TRBV28, with TRBD2 identical over 8 bases. From germline, CDR1 is MDHEN and CDR2 SYDVKM. The V and J ends lost 3 bases and 3 bases, in that order; junction bases with no gene match: 13. The CDR3 runs to 17 residues.

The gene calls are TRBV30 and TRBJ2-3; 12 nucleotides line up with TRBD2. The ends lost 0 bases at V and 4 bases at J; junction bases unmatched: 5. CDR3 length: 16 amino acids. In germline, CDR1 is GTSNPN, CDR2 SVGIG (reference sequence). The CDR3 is CAWSVPTSGSADTQYF. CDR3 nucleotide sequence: TGTGCCTGGAGTGTACCGACTAGCGGGAGCGCAGATACGCAGTATTTT.

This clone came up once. CDR3 sequence reads: CASSEVGTAGETQYF. The CDR3 nucleotides read TGTGCCAGCAGTGAAGTGGGCACCGCCGGGGAGACCCAGTACTTC. The rearrangement joins TRBV25-1 to TRBJ2-5; D is unresolved. The V and J ends lost 2 bases and 5 bases respectively, with 15 bases between them. Germline V gene sequence: CDR1 MGHDK, CDR2 SYGVNS. The CDR3 totals 15 residues.

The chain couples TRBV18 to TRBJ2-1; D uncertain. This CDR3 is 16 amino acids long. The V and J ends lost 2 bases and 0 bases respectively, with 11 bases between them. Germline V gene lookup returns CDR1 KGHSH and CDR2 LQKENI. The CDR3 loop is CASSPLGRSSYNEQFF. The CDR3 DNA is TGTGCCAGCTCACCATTGGGTAGAAGCTCCTACAATGAGCAGTTCTTC.

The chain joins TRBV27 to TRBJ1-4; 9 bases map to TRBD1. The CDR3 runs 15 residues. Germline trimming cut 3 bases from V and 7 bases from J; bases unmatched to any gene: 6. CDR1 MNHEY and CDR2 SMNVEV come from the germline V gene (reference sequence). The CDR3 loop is CASSFLGTGIEKLFF. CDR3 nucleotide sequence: TGTGCCAGCAGTTTTCTCGGGACAGGGATTGAAAAACTGTTTTTT.